These 31 T cell receptor beta chains were all obtained from the same sample, sequenced in a study of identifying expanded T cells in peripheral blood. The data were produced by immunoSEQ multiplex PCR, yet TCRdb's version contains in-frame clones alone and is incomplete. The data show 91,000 or so clones, about 90% seen once. What was sequenced was blood. The source is a person between 18 and 70 years old in good health.

V and J are TRBV7-9 and TRBJ1-4; D possibly corresponds to TRBD1 (5 bases). Deletions cut 1 base from V and 5 bases from J, with 11 bases between. The CDR3 has 15 residues. Germline CDR1 SEHNR, CDR2 FQNEAQ (reference sequence). CDR3 nucleotides: TGTGCCAGCAGCTTAGTTAGAGGGGAGAATGAAAAACTGTTTTTT. This sequence encodes CASSLVRGENEKLFF.

The chain employs TRBV6-1 and TRBJ2-3; D remains unclear. The CDR3 extends over 13 amino acids. Germline values: CDR1 MNHNS, CDR2 SASEGT. Trimming took 7 bases from V and 4 from J, leaving 12 bases between them. The CDR3 sequence: CASTFELPDTQYF. The CDR3 nucleotides are TGTGCCAGCACCTTCGAGTTACCAGATACGCAGTATTTT.

The chain carries TRBV29-1 and TRBJ2-3; D perhaps matches TRBD1 (5 bases). The CDR3 is 14 amino acids. The germline V and J ends were trimmed by 7 bases and 4 bases, with 18 bases remaining between them. From germline, CDR1 is SQVTM and CDR2 ANQGSEA. The CDR3, as DNA: TGCAGCGGGGTAGAGCAGGGATGGTCAGATACGCAGTATTTT. Translation gives CSGVEQGWSDTQYF.

The rearrangement joins TRBV4-1 to TRBJ2-1, with D perhaps TRBD2 (5 bases). The CDR3 contains 15 residues. Germline CDR1 MGHRA, CDR2 YSYEKL. V was shortened by 3 bases and J by 1 base, with 10 bases between the two germline ends. CDR3 sequence reads: CASSHGGGSYNEQFF. The CDR3, as DNA: TGCGCCAGCAGCCATGGAGGTGGGTCCTACAATGAGCAGTTCTTC.

The V gene is TRBV28, the J gene TRBJ1-5; no clear D. Germline values: CDR1 MDHEN, CDR2 SYDVKM. V was trimmed by 5 bases and J by 7 bases, leaving 9 bases between them. This CDR3 contains 12 residues. CDR3 region: CASSRGYQPQHF. The DNA for the CDR3 is TGTGCCAGCAGTCGGGGTTACCAGCCCCAGCATTTT.

The CDR3 is CASSQERTGDTQYF. For the CDR3, the DNA is TGCGCCAGCAGCCAAGAACGGACAGGCGATACGCAGTATTTT. The chain has TRBV4-1 and TRBJ2-3, with TRBD1 matching over 7 bases. This CDR3 is built from 14 residues. V was pared by 0 bases and J by 6 bases, with 3 bases of the junction left unmatched. Germline V gene data show CDR1 as MGHRA and CDR2 as YSYEKL.

The chain employs TRBV6-5 and TRBJ1-2, with 8 bases matching TRBD1. Losses at the gene ends were 4 bases for V and 4 bases for J; bases not matched to a gene: 2. CDR1 and CDR2 (germline): MNHEY, SVGAGI. The CDR3 is made up of 13 amino acids. This chain's CDR3 is CASSSGGIYGYTF. CDR3 in DNA: TGTGCCAGCAGTTCAGGGGGCATCTATGGCTACACCTTC.

The V gene is TRBV5-1, the J gene TRBJ2-5; TRBD1 agrees at 7 bases. CDR1 is SGHRS and CDR2 is YFSETQ in the germline V gene. The CDR3 runs to 12 residues. Trimming removed 4 bases from V and 4 bases from J; junction bases left unmatched: 1. The CDR3 sequence is CASSPGGETQYF. CDR3 in DNA: TGCGCCAGCAGCCCAGGGGGAGAGACCCAGTACTTC.

The genes are TRBV11-2 and TRBJ2-7; D perhaps matches TRBD1 (6 bases). The CDR3 spans 15 residues. Trimming removed 1 base at V and 3 bases at J, with 13 bases between. From germline, CDR1 is SGHAT and CDR2 FQNNGV. The CDR3 is CASSLVFQGSYEQYF. Here the CDR3 DNA reads TGTGCCAGCAGCTTAGTGTTCCAGGGGAGCTACGAGCAGTACTTC.

The chain is built from TRBV4-2 and TRBJ2-6; D is uncertain. V gave up 0 bases and J gave up 4 bases, with 19 bases separating them. This CDR3 contains 19 residues. Germline V CDR1 and CDR2: LGHNA, YNFKEQ. Here the CDR3 DNA reads TGTGCCAGCAGCCAAGATTCGAGGACCTCCGCTGAGGGGGCCAACGTCCTGACTTTC. This codes for CASSQDSRTSAEGANVLTF.

This clone occurred once. The gene calls are TRBV9 and TRBJ2-7, with D perhaps matching TRBD1 (6 bases). The V end lost 4 bases, the J end lost 6 bases, and 8 bases lay between the germline ends. Germline V gene lookup returns CDR1 SGDLS and CDR2 YYNGEE. The CDR3 is 11 residues long. CDR3 sequence: CASSSGVEQYF. CDR3 bases: TGTGCCAGCAGCTCAGGGGTCGAGCAGTACTTC.

The V and J genes are TRBV19 and TRBJ1-2; 12 bases match TRBD1. V shed 7 bases and J 8 bases; nucleotides not matched to a gene: 5. The CDR3 is made up of 13 amino acids. Germline loops: CDR1 LNHDA, CDR2 SQIVND (reference sequence). CDR3 coding DNA: TGTGCCAGTAAAGGGACAGGGGGCGAGGGCTACACCTTC. This translates into CASKGTGGEGYTF.

The rearrangement joins TRBV6-6 to TRBJ2-5; D may be TRBD1 (5 bases). V lost 0 bases, J lost 5 bases, and 10 bases lay in between. This CDR3 spans 14 amino acids. The germline CDR1 and CDR2 sequences are MNHNY and SVGAGI (reference sequence). For the CDR3, the DNA is TGTGCCAGCAGTTACTCAAGGCAGGGTGAGACCCAGTACTTC. Protein sequence: CASSYSRQGETQYF.

The gene calls are TRBV11-2 and TRBJ2-3, with 8 bases lining up with TRBD1. Germline-derived CDR1 and CDR2 are SGHAT and FQNNGV. The CDR3 loop spans 15 amino acids. Unmatched junction bases numbered 3, after V lost 4 bases and J lost 0 bases. The CDR3 loop is CASSSRGLSTDTQYF. As DNA, the CDR3 is TGTGCCAGCAGCTCCAGGGGGCTGAGCACAGATACGCAGTATTTT.

This clone was seen a handful of times. Different DNA sequences within this sample yield the same CDR3. The chain couples TRBV7-9 to TRBJ2-7; D perhaps matches TRBD1 (5 bases). Germline V gives CDR1 SEHNR, CDR2 FQNEAQ (reference sequence). V lost 2 bases and J 3 bases, leaving 5 bases between the germline ends. This CDR3 spans 12 amino acids. The CDR3 nucleotides are TGTGCCAGCAGCTTACAGGGCTACGAGCAGTACTTC. Amino acid sequence: CASSLQGYEQYF.

This sequence joins TRBV7-2 and TRBJ2-5; the D is unclear. The germline CDR1 and CDR2 sequences are SGHTA and FQGNSA. This CDR3 is built from 12 residues. Trimming took 2 bases from V and 4 from J, leaving 5 bases between them. CDR3 residues: CASSLIPETQYF. CDR3 DNA sequence: TGTGCCAGCAGCTTAATCCCAGAGACCCAGTACTTC.

This chain connects TRBV7-2 to TRBJ1-2; D may be TRBD1 (5 bases). CDR1 and CDR2 from the germline V gene are SGHTA and FQGNSA. V was clipped by 1 base and J by 3 bases, with 9 bases between them. This CDR3 spans 14 amino acids. The CDR3 loop reads CASSLEAGYYGYTF. The CDR3 DNA sequence: TGTGCCAGCAGCTTAGAGGCAGGGTACTATGGCTACACCTTC.

This sequence joins TRBV4-1 and TRBJ2-7; 8 positions agree with TRBD2. CDR1 MGHRA and CDR2 YSYEKL come from the germline V gene. CDR3 length: 14 amino acids. V lost 4 bases to trimming and J lost 7 bases; unmatched junction nucleotides: 9. CDR3 bases: TGCGCCAGCAGCCTATTCGGGGGGGCAGGGGAGCAGTACTTC. Translation: CASSLFGGAGEQYF.

The chain joins TRBV14 to TRBJ2-1; D is ambiguous. Trimming shortened V by 5 bases and J by 5 bases, and 13 bases separated the two germline ends. The CDR3 covers 14 residues. CDR1 SGHDN and CDR2 FVKESK come from the germline V gene. The DNA for the CDR3 is TGTGCCAGCAGCACGTCCTTCCTCGACAATGAGCAGTTCTTC. Residues: CASSTSFLDNEQFF.

The chain has TRBV28 and TRBJ2-7; TRBD1 might be the D (6 bases). This CDR3 spans 13 amino acids. The germline V gene encodes CDR1 MDHEN and CDR2 SYDVKM. V lost 6 bases, J lost 0 bases, and 9 bases lay in between. The CDR3 reads CASSQGSSYEQYF. Here the CDR3 DNA reads TGTGCCAGCAGCCAGGGGAGCTCCTACGAGCAGTACTTC.

The chain carries TRBV28 and TRBJ1-2; tentative D call: TRBD1 (5 bases). CDR1 MDHEN and CDR2 SYDVKM come from the germline V gene. This CDR3 has 14 amino acids. Between the trimmed V and J ends, which lost 2 bases and 3 bases, there was a span of 10 bases. CDR3 protein: CASSLGGIHYGYTF. The CDR3 DNA sequence: TGTGCCAGCAGTTTAGGGGGGATACACTATGGCTACACCTTC.

The chain combines TRBV7-8 with TRBJ1-1; D may be TRBD1 (6 bases). V lost 6 bases and J 5 bases, leaving 16 bases between the germline ends. The length of the CDR3 is 14 residues. Per germline, CDR1 SGHVS and CDR2 FQNEAQ. CDR3 DNA sequence: TGTGCCAGCAGTCCCCGGGGGCGAGATACTGAAGCTTTCTTT. Its translation: CASSPRGRDTEAFF.

The chain uses TRBV2 and TRBJ1-2; 9 positions agree with TRBD1. The CDR3 sequence is 16 residues long. V gave up 6 bases and J gave up 0 bases; unmatched junction bases: 8. Per germline, CDR1 SNHLY and CDR2 FYNNEI. The CDR3 sequence: CASSYSGQGPNYGYTF. The CDR3 coding sequence is TGTGCCAGCAGCTACAGTGGACAGGGGCCTAACTATGGCTACACCTTC. The whole variable domain, filled in from reference TRBV2 and TRBJ1-2, reads EPEVTQTPSHQVTQMGQEVILRCVPISNHLYFYWYRQILGQKVEFLVSFYNNEISEKSEIFDDQFSVERPDGSNFTLKIRSTKLEDSAMYFCASSYSGQGPNYGYTFGSGTRLTVV.

The V gene is TRBV5-8, the J gene TRBJ1-5; D remains unclear. Trimming stripped 2 bases from V and 8 bases from J, with 17 bases between. There are 15 residues in the CDR3. Germline CDR1 is SGHTS and CDR2 is YDEGEE. The CDR3 sequence: CASSFTAHSDKPQHF. In DNA, the CDR3 is TGTGCCAGCAGCTTTACAGCTCATTCCGATAAGCCCCAGCATTTT.

V is TRBV6-4 and J is TRBJ2-1; a weak D match, TRBD2 (6 bases). This CDR3 region has 16 residues. Trimming left V 3 bases short and J 7 bases short, with 19 bases between. Per the germline V gene, CDR1 is MRHNA and CDR2 is SNTAGT. CDR3 residues: CASSELGSGAPNEQFF. DNA for the CDR3: TGTGCCAGCAGTGAGTTAGGTAGCGGAGCCCCGAATGAGCAGTTCTTC.

This chain connects TRBV9 to TRBJ2-1; TRBD2 matches 9 bases. V was pared by 3 bases and J by 3 bases, with 4 bases of the junction left unmatched. Germline V gene sequence: CDR1 SGDLS, CDR2 YYNGEE. The CDR3 is made up of 15 amino acids. The CDR3 spells CASSAGLAFYNEQFF. In nucleotides, the CDR3 is TGTGCCAGCAGCGCCGGACTAGCGTTCTACAATGAGCAGTTCTTC. The complete variable domain, with remaining parts taken from reference TRBV9 and TRBJ2-1, reads DSGVTQTPKHLITATGQRVTLRCSPRSGDLSVYWYQQSLDQGLQFLIQYYNGEERAKGNILERFSAQQFPDLHSELNLSSLELGDSALYFCASSAGLAFYNEQFFGPGTRLTVL.

The chain recombines TRBV10-3 with TRBJ2-7; 9 bases fit TRBD1. The CDR3 consists of 15 residues. Trimming took 10 bases from V and 5 from J; bases not matched to a gene: 15. In germline, CDR1 is ENHRY, CDR2 SYGVKD. The CDR3 loop reads CATREDRGSLDEQYF. The CDR3 DNA follows: TGTGCCACCAGGGAGGACAGGGGATCTTTAGACGAGCAGTACTTC.

This clone was picked up one time. The chain links TRBV27 to TRBJ2-3, with D tentatively TRBD2 (5 bases). Germline loops: CDR1 MNHEY, CDR2 SMNVEV (reference sequence). V lost 1 base and J 0 bases, leaving 5 bases between the germline ends. This CDR3 is built from 14 residues. CDR3: CASSLWTSTDTQYF. In DNA, the CDR3 is TGTGCCAGCAGTTTATGGACTAGCACAGATACGCAGTATTTT.

The chain carries TRBV7-8 and TRBJ2-2, with 8 bases aligning to TRBD1. Germline trimming cut 3 bases from V and 6 bases from J; bases unmatched to any gene: 3. CDR3 length: 14 residues. From germline, CDR1 is SGHVS and CDR2 FQNEAQ. The CDR3: CASSLQGAAGELFF. CDR3 sequence (DNA): TGTGCCAGCAGCTTGCAGGGGGCGGCCGGGGAGCTGTTTTTT. Drawing the rest from reference TRBV7-8 and TRBJ2-2, the complete variable domain is GAGVSQSPRYKVAKRGQDVALRCDPISGHVSLFWYQQALGQGPEFLTYFQNEAQLDKSGLPSDRFFAERPEGSVSTLKIQRTQQEDSAVYLCASSLQGAAGELFFGEGSRLTVL.

Points on this clone: The same CDR3 arises from other DNA sequences in this sample as well. V gene TRBV2 combines with J gene TRBJ2-7; TRBD1 matches at 7 bases. CDR3 length: 12 residues. V was pared by 4 bases and J by 3 bases, with 0 bases of the junction left unmatched. The germline V gene has CDR1 SNHLY and CDR2 FYNNEI. The CDR3 region has the DNA TGTGCCAGCAGTGCAGGGGGCTACGAGCAGTACTTC. This sequence encodes CASSAGGYEQYF.

The chain recombines TRBV5-1 with TRBJ2-7; D unresolved. V was shortened by 4 bases and J by 0 bases, with 5 bases between the two germline ends. This CDR3 spans 12 amino acids. Germline V gene sequence: CDR1 SGHRS, CDR2 YFSETQ. CDR3 in amino acids: CASSVNSYEQYF. The CDR3 DNA follows: TGCGCCAGCAGCGTAAACTCCTACGAGCAGTACTTC.